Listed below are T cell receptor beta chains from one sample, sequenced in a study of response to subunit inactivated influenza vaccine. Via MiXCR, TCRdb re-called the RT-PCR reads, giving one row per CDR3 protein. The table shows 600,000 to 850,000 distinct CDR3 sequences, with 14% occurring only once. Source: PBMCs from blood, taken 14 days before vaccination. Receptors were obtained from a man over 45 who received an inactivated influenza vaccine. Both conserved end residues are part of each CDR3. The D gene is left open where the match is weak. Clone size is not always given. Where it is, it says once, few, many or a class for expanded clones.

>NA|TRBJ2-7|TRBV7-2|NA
CASSLTQGLHEQYF
TGTGCCAGCAGCTTAACACAGGGCTTGCACGAGCAGTACTTC
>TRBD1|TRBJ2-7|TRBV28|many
CASNPTGITYEQYF
TGTGCCAGCAACCCGACAGGGATTACCTACGAGCAGTACTTC
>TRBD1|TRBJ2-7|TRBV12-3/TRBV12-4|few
CASSPRGSSSYEQYF
TGTGCCAGCAGTCCCAGGGGGTCCAGCTCCTACGAGCAGTACTTC
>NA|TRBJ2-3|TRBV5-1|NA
CASSRQGDPDTQYF
TGCGCCAGCAGCCGGCAGGGTGACCCAGATACGCAGTATTTT
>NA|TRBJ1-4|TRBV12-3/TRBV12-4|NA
CASSFSGGSNEKLFF
TGTGCCAGCAGTTTCTCGGGGGGCTCGAATGAAAAACTGTTTTTT
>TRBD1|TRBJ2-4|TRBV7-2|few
CASSPQGTANIQYF
TGTGCCAGCAGCCCCCAGGGGACAGCCAACATTCAGTACTTC
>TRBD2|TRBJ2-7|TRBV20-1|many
CSAVAGGSYEQYF
TGCAGTGCGGTAGCGGGGGGATCCTACGAGCAGTACTTC
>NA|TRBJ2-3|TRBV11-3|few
CASSRGGLDTQYF
TGTGCCAGCAGCCGTGGAGGGTTAGATACGCAGTATTTT
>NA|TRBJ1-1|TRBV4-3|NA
CASSQDSGGVEAFF
TGCGCCAGCAGCCAAGATTCGGGAGGGGTTGAAGCTTTCTTT
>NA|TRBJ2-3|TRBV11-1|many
CASSSWGGSTDTQYF
TGTGCCAGCAGCTCTTGGGGAGGTAGCACAGATACGCAGTATTTT
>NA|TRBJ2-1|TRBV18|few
CASSPNWADEQFF
TGTGCCAGCTCACCAAATTGGGCTGATGAGCAGTTCTTC
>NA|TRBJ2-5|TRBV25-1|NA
CASSDTGFQETQYF
TGTGCCAGCAGTGATACAGGATTCCAAGAGACCCAGTACTTC
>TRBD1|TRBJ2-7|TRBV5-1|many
CASSLGQASYEQYF
TGTGCCAGCAGTTTGGGACAGGCCTCCTACGAGCAGTACTTC
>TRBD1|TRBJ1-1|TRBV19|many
CASSPRQGNTEAFF
TGTGCCAGTAGTCCTCGACAGGGGAACACTGAAGCTTTCTTT
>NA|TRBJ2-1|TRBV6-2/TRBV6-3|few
CASSYWINNEQFF
TGTGCCAGCAGTTACTGGATTAACAATGAGCAGTTCTTC
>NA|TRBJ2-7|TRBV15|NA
CATSGLSGPSGEQYF
TGTGCCACCAGCGGCCTATCGGGGCCGTCGGGCGAGCAGTACTTC
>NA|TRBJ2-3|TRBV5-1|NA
CASGTATDTQYF
TGCGCCAGCGGGACTGCCACAGATACGCAGTATTTT
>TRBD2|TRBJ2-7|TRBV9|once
CASSGGLAGSGEQYF
TGTGCCAGCAGCGGTGGACTAGCGGGATCAGGCGAGCAGTACTTC
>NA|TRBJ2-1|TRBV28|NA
CASSPRLNEQFF
TGTGCCAGCAGCCCCCGACTCAATGAGCAGTTCTTC
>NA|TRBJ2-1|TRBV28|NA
CASSSTDSSSYNEQFF
TGTGCCAGCAGTTCGACGGACAGCAGCTCCTACAATGAGCAGTTCTTC
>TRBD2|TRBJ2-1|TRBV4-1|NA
CASSQETGGSYNEQFF
TGCGCCAGCAGCCAAGAAACGGGGGGTAGCTACAATGAGCAGTTCTTC
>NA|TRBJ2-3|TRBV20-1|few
CSARRGGRITDTQYF
TGCAGTGCTAGGAGGGGGGGACGGATTACAGATACGCAGTATTTT
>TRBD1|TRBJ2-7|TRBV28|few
CASSLIPGQGFTTPYEQYF
TGTGCCAGCAGTTTGATCCCGGGACAGGGGTTCACCACCCCCTACGAGCAGTACTTC